Following are 3 T cell receptor beta chains from one sample sequenced in a study of cytomegalovirus exposure and HLA in healthy donors. Profiled with immunoSEQ multiplex PCR; TCRdb holds only in-frame clones, not every one. The sample contains 150,000 to 180,000 clones, 85% to 90% of which appear only once. The material sequenced was PBMCs. These receptors originate from a human donor in good health.

The chain recombines TRBV5-1 with TRBJ1-4; D may be TRBD1 (5 bases). This CDR3 is built from 16 residues. Germline CDR1 is SGHRS and CDR2 is YFSETQ. The ends were cut back, 4 bases at V and 4 bases at J, with 17 bases in the middle. The CDR3 DNA is TGCGCCAGCAGCCCCGCGGGACGGAATATTAATGAAAAACTGTTTTTT. Translation gives CASSPAGRNINEKLFF.

The V gene is TRBV4-1, the J gene TRBJ2-7; the match to TRBD1 covers 9 bases. Looked up from germline, CDR1 is MGHRA and CDR2 is YSYEKL. The CDR3 runs 14 residues. The V gene end was trimmed by 10 bases and the J gene end by 0 bases; junction bases not matched to a gene: 7. The CDR3 nucleotides are TGCGCCACGAGACGGACAGGGGACTCCTACGAGCAGTACTTC. Translated, it gives CATRRTGDSYEQYF.

This clone is labeled as medium-sized. The chain uses TRBV7-9 and TRBJ1-2; TRBD1 is a possible D gene (5 bases). CDR3 length: 16 amino acids. CDR1 is SEHNR, CDR2 FQNEAQ, per germline (reference sequence). V lost 5 bases and J 5 bases, leaving 21 bases between the germline ends. The CDR3, as DNA: TGTGCCAGCAGCCCTGCCGTGGGGCTCGATCTATATGGCTACACCTTC. Translated, it gives CASSPAVGLDLYGYTF.